This TCR beta chain was identified in a study of blood T cell repertoires in COVID-19. Looking at the study overall: Both acute and convalescent COVID-19 samples were obtained from the United States, Italy and Spain. PBMCs, B-cell-depleted T cells, or T cells provided the cDNA or gDNA that made up the material.

V was pared by 7 bases and J by 2 bases, with 9 bases of the junction left unmatched. Germline V gene sequence: CDR1 WNHNN, CDR2 SYGVQD (reference sequence). This CDR3 comprises 16 residues. As processed by the authors: Nucleated cell number was recorded as an estimate derived from reference gene primer amplification. TCRdb's copy holds only in-frame clones and misses some; the assay was immunoSEQ multiplex PCR. V, J and clone size derive from that table, while D and trimming were established from the DNA sequence. This sample has about 70,000 clones, with 80% to 85% found just once. The sequenced material came from peripheral blood. The sequence was obtained from a man older than 75 with acute or convalescent COVID-19. V and J are TRBV10-1 and TRBJ2-3; TRBD2 aligns across 10 bases. The CDR3 spells CASTVQLAGITDTQYF. DNA of the CDR3: TGCGCCAGCACCGTTCAACTAGCGGGGATCACAGATACGCAGTATTTT.